This TCR beta chain emerged from a study of blood T cell repertoires in COVID-19. Data came from immunoSEQ multiplex PCR; TCRdb stores just in-frame clones and leaves some out. This table holds some 510,000 clones, roughly 90% found once. The CDR3 runs 15 residues. The germline V gene encodes CDR1 LNHDA and CDR2 SQIVND (reference sequence). With V trimmed by 4 bases and J by 4 bases, 4 bases remained unmatched. The chain uses TRBV19 and TRBJ1-3, with 10 nucleotides matching TRBD1. Specimen: PBMCs or T cells enriched from blood (not recorded which). The clonotype comes from a woman aged 40 to 50 who had recovered from COVID-19. DNA of the CDR3: TGTGCCAGTAGTAAGCCGGGACAGGGGGGAAACACCATATATTTT. Protein product: CASSKPGQGGNTIYF.